Listed below are T cell receptor beta chains from one sample, sequenced in a study of blood T cells in healthy people across ages. TCRdb redid the calling of the 5' RACE reads with MiXCR, one entry per CDR3 protein. The sample holds 800,000 to 950,000 distinct CDR3 sequences, around 48% seen once. Sequencing used blood. The receptor source for this set is a man aged 25 to 40 in good health. The CDR3 runs from the conserved cysteine through the conserved F or W. The D gene is left open where the match is weak. Rows give clone size only sometimes, using once, few, many, or a class for an expanded clone.

CDR3 | DNA | D | V | length | J | size
CAWPRDTGYTF | TGTGCCTGGCCCCGGGATACGGGCTACACCTTC | NA | TRBV30 | 11 | TRBJ1-2 | once
CASRKDRDEQYF | TGTGCCAGCAGGAAAGACAGGGACGAGCAGTACTTC | TRBD1 | TRBV2 | 12 | TRBJ2-7 | NA
CASSLRGRTDTQYF | TGCGCCAGCAGCTTGCGGGGGCGCACAGATACGCAGTATTTT | NA | TRBV7-2 | 14 | TRBJ2-3 | many
CSVEVGNTEAFF | TGCAGCGTTGAGGTCGGGAACACTGAAGCTTTCTTT | NA | TRBV29-1 | 12 | TRBJ1-1 | NA
CASSEFPGHSYGYTF | TGTGCCAGCAGTGAATTTCCGGGACACTCATATGGCTACACCTTC | NA | TRBV12-3/TRBV12-4 | 15 | TRBJ1-2 | many
CNGCNSPLHF | TGCAACGGGTGTAATTCACCCCTCCACTTT | NA | TRBV20-1 | 10 | TRBJ1-6 | few
CASPSNKSNEQFF | TGTGCCAGCCCTTCGAACAAGTCCAATGAGCAGTTCTTC | NA | TRBV7-9 | 13 | TRBJ2-1 | NA
CASSPLGVGETQYF | TGTGCCAGCTCACCACTGGGGGTAGGAGAGACCCAGTACTTC | NA | TRBV18 | 14 | TRBJ2-5 | few
CASSLGARRAYGYTF | TGTGCCAGCAGCTTAGGTGCTCGAAGGGCCTATGGCTACACCTTC | NA | TRBV7-2 | 15 | TRBJ1-2 | few
CASSLSTSGYGYTF | TGTGCCAGCAGCCTATCCACCAGTGGGTATGGCTACACCTTC | NA | TRBV6-7 | 14 | TRBJ1-2 | once
CSVEYTLSYNEQFF | TGCAGCGTTGAATACACCCTATCCTACAATGAGCAGTTCTTC | NA | TRBV29-1 | 14 | TRBJ2-1 | NA
CASSYFGSPIATEAFF | TGTGCCAGCAGTTACTTTGGGTCCCCCATAGCAACTGAAGCTTTCTTT | NA | TRBV6-5 | 16 | TRBJ1-1 | NA
CASSGDRGREKLFF | TGTGCCAGCAGCGGCGACAGGGGGCGAGAAAAACTGTTTTTT | TRBD1 | TRBV9 | 14 | TRBJ1-4 | few